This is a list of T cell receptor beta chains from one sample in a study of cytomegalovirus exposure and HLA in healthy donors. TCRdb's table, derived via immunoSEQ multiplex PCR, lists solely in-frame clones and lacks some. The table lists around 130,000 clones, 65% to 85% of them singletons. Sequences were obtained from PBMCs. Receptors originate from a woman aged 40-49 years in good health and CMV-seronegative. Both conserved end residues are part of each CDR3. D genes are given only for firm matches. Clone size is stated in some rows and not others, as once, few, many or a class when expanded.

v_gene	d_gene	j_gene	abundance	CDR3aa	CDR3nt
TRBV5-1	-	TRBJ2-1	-	CASSLAMSYNEQFF	TGCGCCAGCAGCCTAGCGATGTCCTACAATGAGCAGTTCTTC
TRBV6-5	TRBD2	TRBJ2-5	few	CASRASGVETQYF	TGTGCCAGCCGTGCTAGCGGGGTAGAGACCCAGTACTTC
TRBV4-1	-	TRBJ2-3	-	CASSQGDKGRTDTQYF	TGCGCCAGCAGCCAAGGGGACAAGGGACGCACAGATACGCAGTATTTT
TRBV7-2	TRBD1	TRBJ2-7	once	CASSSSGQSSYEQYF	TGTGCCAGCAGCTCGTCGGGACAGAGCTCCTACGAGCAGTACTTC
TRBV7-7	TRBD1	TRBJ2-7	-	CASSQRQGAYEQYF	TGTGCCAGCAGCCAACGACAGGGAGCCTACGAGCAGTACTTC
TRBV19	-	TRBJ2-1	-	CASSGGASSYNEQFF	TGTGCCAGTAGTGGGGGCGCGAGCTCCTACAATGAGCAGTTCTTC
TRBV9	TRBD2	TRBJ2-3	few	CASSVKAGGLADTDTQYF	TGTGCCAGCAGCGTAAAAGCAGGTGGGCTAGCGGACACAGATACGCAGTATTTT
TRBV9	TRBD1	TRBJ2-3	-	CASSVSPGQGFADTQYF	TGTGCCAGCAGCGTTTCCCCGGGACAGGGTTTCGCAGATACGCAGTATTTT
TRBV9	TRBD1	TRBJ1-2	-	CASNAGGPYGYTF	TGTGCCAGCAACGCAGGGGGCCCCTATGGCTACACCTTC
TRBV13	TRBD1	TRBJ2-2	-	CASSFPGTGRTGELFF	TGTGCCAGCAGCTTCCCAGGGACAGGGCGGACCGGGGAGCTGTTTTTT
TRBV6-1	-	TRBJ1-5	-	CASTGPDQNQPQHF	TGTGCCAGCACTGGGCCAGACCAAAATCAGCCCCAGCATTTT
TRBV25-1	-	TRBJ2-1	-	CASSGSPRANEQFF	TGTGCCAGCAGTGGAAGTCCCAGGGCCAATGAGCAGTTCTTC
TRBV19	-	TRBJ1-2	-	CASSMGPGEIYGYTF	TGTGCCAGTAGTATGGGGCCAGGGGAAATCTATGGCTACACCTTC
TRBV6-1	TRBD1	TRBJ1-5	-	CASRDGTGGNQPQHF	TGTGCCAGCAGGGACGGGACAGGGGGCAATCAGCCCCAGCATTTT
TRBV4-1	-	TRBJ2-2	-	CASSPPNRDTGELFF	TGCGCCAGCAGCCCCCCGAACAGGGACACCGGGGAGCTGTTTTTT
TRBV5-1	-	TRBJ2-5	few	CASSLQQAQETQYF	TGCGCCAGCAGCTTGCAACAGGCCCAAGAGACCCAGTACTTC
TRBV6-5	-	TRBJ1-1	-	CASTLDGLMNTEAFF	TGTGCCAGCACTTTAGACGGACTCATGAACACTGAAGCTTTCTTT
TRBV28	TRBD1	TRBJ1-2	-	CASSSSGTGHGYTF	TGTGCCAGCAGTTCTTCCGGGACAGGGCATGGCTACACCTTC
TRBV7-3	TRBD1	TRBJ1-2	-	CASSRTGGDYGYTF	TGTGCCAGCAGCCGGACAGGGGGAGACTATGGCTACACCTTC
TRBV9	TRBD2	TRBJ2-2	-	CASSVELAGGELFF	TGTGCCAGCAGCGTAGAACTAGCGGGCGGGGAGCTGTTTTTT
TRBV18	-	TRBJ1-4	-	CASSPSARGNEKLFF	TGTGCCAGCTCACCAAGTGCCAGGGGAAACGAAAAACTGTTTTTT
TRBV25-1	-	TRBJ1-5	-	CASSPGGWNQPQHF	TGTGCCAGCAGCCCTGGGGGGTGGAATCAGCCCCAGCATTTT
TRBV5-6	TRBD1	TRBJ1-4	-	CASSFTGAIYEKLFF	TGTGCCAGCAGCTTCACAGGGGCCATCTACGAAAAACTGTTTTTT
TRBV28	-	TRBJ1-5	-	CASSSPGRDIGRPQHF	TGTGCCAGCAGCAGCCCGGGACGGGACATCGGTCGGCCCCAGCATTTT
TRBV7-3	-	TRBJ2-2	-	CASSLKAPGAGATGELFF	TGTGCCAGCAGCTTAAAGGCCCCGGGGGCGGGGGCCACCGGGGAGCTGTTTTTT
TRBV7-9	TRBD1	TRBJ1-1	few	CASSLDMGQGPNTEAFF	TGTGCCAGCAGCTTAGATATGGGACAGGGGCCGAACACTGAAGCTTTCTTT
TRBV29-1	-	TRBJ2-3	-	CSAVQPLTSTDTQYF	TGCAGCGCCGTCCAACCCTTGACTAGCACAGATACGCAGTATTTT
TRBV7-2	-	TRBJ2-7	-	CASSFGSYGQYF	TGTGCCAGCAGCTTCGGTTCCTACGGGCAGTACTTC
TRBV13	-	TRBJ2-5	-	CASSLESGKETQYF	TGTGCCAGCAGCTTAGAGTCGGGGAAAGAGACCCAGTACTTC
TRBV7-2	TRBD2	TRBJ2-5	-	CASTPAGSGGAYETQYF	TGTGCCAGCACCCCAGCGGGTAGCGGGGGGGCGTACGAGACCCAGTACTTC
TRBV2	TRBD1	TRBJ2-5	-	CASSETGVMRKTQYF	TGTGCCAGCAGTGAAACAGGGGTGATGAGGAAGACCCAGTACTTC
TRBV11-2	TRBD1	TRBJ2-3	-	CASSLGTGPTDTQYF	TGTGCCAGCAGCTTGGGGACAGGGCCCACAGATACGCAGTATTTT
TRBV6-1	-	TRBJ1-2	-	CANSVLPGLLYGYTF	TGTGCCAACAGTGTGTTACCCGGACTACTCTATGGCTACACCTTC
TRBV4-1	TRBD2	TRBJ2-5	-	CASSQGGLAGGWETQYF	TGCGCCAGCAGCCAAGGTGGACTAGCGGGAGGCTGGGAGACCCAGTACTTC
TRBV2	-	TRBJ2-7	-	CASKFQRTVQYEQYF	TGTGCCAGCAAGTTTCAGCGGACAGTCCAGTACGAGCAGTACTTC
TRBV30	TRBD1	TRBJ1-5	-	CAYDREGVQPQHF	TGTGCCTATGACAGGGAAGGTGTGCAGCCCCAGCATTTT
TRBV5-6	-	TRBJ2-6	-	CASIQGSSGANGLTF	TGTGCCAGCATCCAGGGGAGCTCTGGGGCCAACGGCCTGACTTTC
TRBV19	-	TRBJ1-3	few	CASSIAISGNTIYF	TGTGCCAGTAGTATTGCGATCTCTGGAAACACCATATATTTT
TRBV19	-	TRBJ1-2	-	CASSIDAGFGYGYTF	TGTGCCAGTAGTATAGATGCAGGGTTCGGCTATGGCTACACCTTC
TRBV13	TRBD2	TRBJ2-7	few	CASSPTSGSHEQYF	TGTGCCAGCAGCCCGACTAGCGGGTCGCACGAGCAGTACTTC
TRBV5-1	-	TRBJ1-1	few	CASSFLGGAEAFF	TGCGCCAGCAGCTTTCTGGGAGGAGCTGAAGCTTTCTTT
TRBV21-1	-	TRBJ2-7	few	CASSKYKWGSRFYEQYF	TGTGCCAGCAGCAAGTATAAATGGGGCAGCAGATTCTACGAGCAGTACTTC
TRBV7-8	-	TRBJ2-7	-	CASTRQRLDPSSYEQYF	TGTGCCAGCACCAGACAGCGTTTAGATCCGAGCTCCTACGAGCAGTACTTC
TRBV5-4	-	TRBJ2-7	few	CASSLASRAGYEQYF	TGTGCCAGCAGCTTGGCAAGTCGAGCAGGCTACGAGCAGTACTTC
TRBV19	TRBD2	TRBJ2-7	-	CASQPLAGGLYEQYF	TGTGCCAGTCAACCTTTGGCGGGAGGACTCTACGAGCAGTACTTC
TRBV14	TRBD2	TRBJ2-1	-	CASRPTSGGYNEQFF	TGTGCCAGCAGGCCTACTAGCGGGGGATACAATGAGCAGTTCTTC
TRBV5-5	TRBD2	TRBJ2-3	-	CASSFLSSGGVGEDTQYF	TGTGCCAGCAGCTTCCTGTCTAGCGGGGGCGTGGGTGAGGATACGCAGTATTTT
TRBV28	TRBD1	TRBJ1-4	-	CASSSLSHGTESEKLFF	TGTGCCAGCAGTTCTCTCTCTCACGGGACAGAAAGTGAAAAACTGTTTTTT
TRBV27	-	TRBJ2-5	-	CASSRLAQETQYF	TGTGCCAGCAGTCGGCTAGCTCAAGAGACCCAGTACTTC